This TCR beta chain derives from a study of blood T cell repertoires in COVID-19. Study details: The analysed material was cDNA or gDNA that came from T cells, B-cell-depleted T cells, or PBMCs.

Recruited during active infection, patients (from Seattle) were subsequently followed longitudinally. V gave up 2 bases and J gave up 8 bases; unmatched junction bases: 12. CDR1 SGHRS and CDR2 YFSETQ come from the germline V gene. The CDR3 covers 17 residues. In the original analysis: For nucleated cells, counts were estimated from reference gene primer amplification. Only in-frame clones appear in the TCRdb table, and some are missing; sequencing was by immunoSEQ multiplex PCR. V, J and clone size are those of that table, while D and trimming were read from the DNA. In the table there are under 400,000 clones, around 89% of which are singletons.

This sequence was found in a woman aged 25 to 39 with COVID-19, enrolled during active disease. Sequencing was carried out using peripheral blood. The rearrangement joins TRBV5-1 to TRBJ2-2; 10 bases align to TRBD2. The CDR3 protein is CASSFGATSGVRGELFF. DNA of the CDR3: TGCGCCAGCAGCTTTGGCGCCACTAGCGGGGTCCGTGGGGAGCTGTTTTTT.